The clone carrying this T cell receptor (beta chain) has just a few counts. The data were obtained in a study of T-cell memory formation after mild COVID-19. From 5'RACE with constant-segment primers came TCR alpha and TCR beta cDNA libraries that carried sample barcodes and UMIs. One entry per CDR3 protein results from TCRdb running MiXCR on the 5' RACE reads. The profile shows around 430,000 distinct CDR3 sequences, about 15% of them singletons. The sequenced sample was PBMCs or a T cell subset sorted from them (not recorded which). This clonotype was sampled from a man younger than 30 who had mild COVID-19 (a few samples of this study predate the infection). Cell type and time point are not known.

CDR3 sequence: CASSLYSGGDFPEQFF. The DNA for the CDR3 is TGTGCCAGCAGCTTATATAGCGGGGGGGACTTTCCTGAGCAGTTCTTC. The chain uses TRBV7-6 and TRBJ2-1, with 11 bases fitting TRBD2. V was clipped by 2 bases and J by 9 bases; unmatched bases: 9. The length of the CDR3 is 16 residues. Germline V gene lookup returns CDR1 SGHVS and CDR2 FNYEAQ.